The 14 T cell receptor beta chains below were found in one sample sequenced in a study of cytomegalovirus exposure and HLA in healthy donors. PCR primers comprised 60 Vbeta and 13 Jbeta primers. The assay was immunoSEQ multiplex PCR, and TCRdb's table has in-frame clones only and misses some. This sample has under 200,000 clones, with around 84% found just once. The sample was PBMCs. These receptors came from a woman between 40 and 50 years old in good health and CMV-seronegative.

The table lists this clone with a few counts. This sequence joins TRBV7-9 and TRBJ1-1, with no clear D. Germline lookup yields CDR1 SEHNR and CDR2 FQNEAQ (reference sequence). This CDR3 has 13 amino acids. V lost 5 bases to trimming and J lost 5 bases, with 12 bases between them. The chain's CDR3 is CASSPKARTEAFF. CDR3 in DNA: TGTGCCAGCAGCCCGAAAGCGAGGACTGAAGCTTTCTTT.

This clone turned up a few times. The chain is built from TRBV6-6 and TRBJ1-4; D might be TRBD1 (6 bases). This CDR3 is built from 13 residues. Germline V gene data show CDR1 as MNHNY and CDR2 as SVGAGI (reference sequence). Trimming cost V 6 bases and J 4 bases, with 9 bases left between them. For the CDR3, the DNA is TGTGCCAGCAGGCGGACAGATAATGAAAAACTGTTTTTT. It encodes CASRRTDNEKLFF.

The chain uses TRBV29-1 and TRBJ2-5; a possible D gene is TRBD1 (6 bases). CDR1 and CDR2 (germline): SQVTM, ANQGSEA. The CDR3 loop spans 14 amino acids. V lost 1 base to trimming and J lost 2 bases, with 11 bases between them. CDR3 sequence reads: CSVEGWTVQETQYF. CDR3 nucleotides: TGCAGCGTTGAAGGTTGGACAGTACAAGAGACCCAGTACTTC.

The J gene is TRBJ2-3, the V gene TRBV2; tentative D call: TRBD1 (6 bases). Germline V CDR1 and CDR2: SNHLY, FYNNEI. Trimming cost V 6 bases and J 0 bases, with 19 bases left between them. The CDR3 is made up of 17 amino acids. Here the CDR3 reads CASRRSLRTESTDTQYF. The CDR3 DNA reads as TGTGCCAGCAGGAGGAGCCTTCGGACAGAGAGCACAGATACGCAGTATTTT.

The rearrangement links TRBV29-1 to TRBJ1-2, with D tentatively TRBD1 (6 bases). The CDR3 runs 16 residues. Trimming took off 6 bases at V and 0 bases at J, with 20 bases between the two ends. Germline V lookup: CDR1 SQVTM, CDR2 ANQGSEA. The CDR3 DNA sequence: TGCAGCGTATTGTCGCAGGGGCGAGGGGCTAACTATGGCTACACCTTC. Amino acid sequence: CSVLSQGRGANYGYTF.

This clone occurred once. The V and J genes are TRBV19 and TRBJ1-1; no firm D call. This CDR3 region has 16 residues. Germline-derived CDR1 and CDR2 are LNHDA and SQIVND (reference sequence). The germline V and J ends were trimmed by 5 bases and 1 base, with 17 bases remaining between them. In nucleotides, the CDR3 is TGTGCCAGTAGTGCCCTGACCCTCGACACGAACACTGAAGCTTTCTTT. Protein product: CASSALTLDTNTEAFF. The full variable domain, completed using reference TRBV19 and TRBJ1-1, is DGGITQSPKYLFRKEGQNVTLSCEQNLNHDAMYWYRQDPGQGLRLIYYSQIVNDFQKGDIAEGYSVSREKKESFPLTVTSAQKNPTAFYLCASSALTLDTNTEAFFGQGTRLTVV.

This chain connects TRBV19 to TRBJ1-4; D unresolved. Trimming pared 3 bases from V and 7 bases from J, leaving 9 bases between. Germline V gene lookup returns CDR1 LNHDA and CDR2 SQIVND (reference sequence). This CDR3 has 13 amino acids. Here the CDR3 DNA reads TGTGCCAGTAGTATTTCGGGGAGTGAAAAACTGTTTTTT. Its protein is CASSISGSEKLFF.

The chain carries TRBV5-1 and TRBJ2-2, with TRBD2 matching 11 bases. V trimming: 5 bases; J trimming: 1 base; junction bases outside the gene matches: 4. The CDR3 is made up of 16 amino acids. The V gene's germline CDR1 is SGHRS and CDR2 YFSETQ. The CDR3 spells CASSWLAGGNTGELFF. In DNA form, the CDR3 reads TGCGCCAGCAGTTGGCTAGCGGGGGGGAACACCGGGGAGCTGTTTTTT.

J is TRBJ1-2 and V is TRBV7-2, with 8 bases lining up with TRBD1. Germline-derived CDR1 and CDR2 are SGHTA and FQGNSA. There are 15 residues in the CDR3. J lost 4 bases, V lost 3 bases, and 7 bases had no gene match. Here the CDR3 reads CASSFQGAAGYGYTF. The CDR3 nucleotides are TGTGCCAGCAGCTTCCAGGGGGCGGCGGGCTATGGCTACACCTTC. Together with reference TRBV7-2 and TRBJ1-2, the CDR3 gives the full variable domain: GAGVSQSPSNKVTEKGKDVELRCDPISGHTALYWYRQSLGQGLEFLIYFQGNSAPDKSGLPSDRFSAERTGGSVSTLTIQRTQQEDSAVYLCASSFQGAAGYGYTFGSGTRLTVV.

The chain employs TRBV7-9 and TRBJ2-1; 7 bases agree with TRBD2. CDR3 length: 13 amino acids. Losses at the gene ends were 5 bases for V and 6 bases for J; bases not matched to a gene: 4. Germline-derived CDR1 and CDR2 are SEHNR and FQNEAQ (reference sequence). Here the CDR3 DNA reads TGTGCCAGCAGCCTAACGGGGGGCAATGAGCAGTTCTTC. Translation: CASSLTGGNEQFF. Supplemented by reference TRBV7-9 and TRBJ2-1, the full variable domain reads DTGVSQNPRHKITKRGQNVTFRCDPISEHNRLYWYRQTLGQGPEFLTYFQNEAQLEKSRLLSDRFSAERPKGSFSTLEIQRTEQGDSAMYLCASSLTGGNEQFFGPGTRLTVL.

The chain uses TRBV5-1 and TRBJ1-4; D gene ambiguous. Per the germline V gene, CDR1 is SGHRS and CDR2 is YFSETQ. This CDR3 region has 16 residues. Trimming stripped 3 bases from V and 0 bases from J, with 12 bases between. CDR3 in DNA: TGCGCCAGCAGCTGGCGGACGGGAGCAACTAATGAAAAACTGTTTTTT. This gives the protein CASSWRTGATNEKLFF.

V is TRBV4-1 and J is TRBJ1-5, with 9 bases lining up with TRBD1. This CDR3 region has 15 residues. CDR1 and CDR2 from the germline V gene are MGHRA and YSYEKL. V lost 4 bases, J lost 4 bases, and 5 bases stayed unmatched. This CDR3 is CASSPSGTGNQPQHF. CDR3 in DNA: TGCGCCAGCAGCCCCTCAGGGACAGGGAATCAGCCCCAGCATTTT.

This clone was seen only a few times. The rearrangement uses TRBV4-1 and TRBJ1-4, with TRBD1 as a possible D gene (5 bases). The CDR3 extends over 15 amino acids. Germline CDR1 reads MGHRA; CDR2 reads YSYEKL. V shed 3 bases and J shed 10 bases, with 18 bases lying between them. CDR3 amino acids: CASSQMRLNGGKLFF. CDR3 coding DNA: TGCGCCAGCAGCCAGATGAGACTGAACGGGGGAAAACTGTTTTTT.

This sequence joins TRBV11-2 and TRBJ2-1; unclear D gene. Germline assignment: CDR1 SGHAT and CDR2 FQNNGV. V lost 5 bases and J lost 0, with 11 bases in between. The CDR3 contains 15 residues. DNA of the CDR3: TGTGCCAGCAGCCCCAGACTCTTCTCCTACAATGAGCAGTTCTTC. Protein: CASSPRLFSYNEQFF.